This TCR beta chain was captured in a study of T cell changes during pregnancy in multiple sclerosis. The length of the CDR3 is 13 residues. CDR1 SGHVS and CDR2 FQNEAQ come from the germline V gene. V was shortened by 1 base and J by 4 bases, with 7 bases between the two germline ends. Generated by immunoSEQ multiplex PCR, the TCRdb table keeps only in-frame clones and is missing some. Of roughly 90,000 clones in the sample, 75% to 95% were seen once. The clonotype comes from a female donor in good health, enrolled as a control in a pregnancy study. The chain employs TRBV7-8 and TRBJ1-1; a possible D gene is TRBD1 (5 bases). The sample in question was peripheral blood, obtained in the first trimester of pregnancy. The CDR3 DNA follows: TGTGCCAGCAGCTTAGTGGGGCCCACTGAAGCTTTCTTT. This sequence encodes CASSLVGPTEAFF.